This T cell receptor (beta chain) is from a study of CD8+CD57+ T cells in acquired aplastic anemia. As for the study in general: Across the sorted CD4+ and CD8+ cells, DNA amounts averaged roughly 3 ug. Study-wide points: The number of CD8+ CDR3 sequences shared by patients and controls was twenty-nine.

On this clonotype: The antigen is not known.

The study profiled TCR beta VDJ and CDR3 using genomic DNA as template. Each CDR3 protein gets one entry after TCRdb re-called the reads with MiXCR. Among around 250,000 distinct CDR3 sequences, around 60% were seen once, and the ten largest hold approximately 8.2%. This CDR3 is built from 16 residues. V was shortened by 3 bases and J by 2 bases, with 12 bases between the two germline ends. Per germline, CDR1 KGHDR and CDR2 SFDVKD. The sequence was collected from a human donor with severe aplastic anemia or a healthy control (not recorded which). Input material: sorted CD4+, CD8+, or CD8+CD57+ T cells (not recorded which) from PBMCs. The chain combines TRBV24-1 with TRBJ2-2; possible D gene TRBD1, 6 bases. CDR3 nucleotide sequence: TGTGCCACCAGTGATGCCGGGACAATTAACACCGGGGAGCTGTTTTTT. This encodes CATSDAGTINTGELFF.